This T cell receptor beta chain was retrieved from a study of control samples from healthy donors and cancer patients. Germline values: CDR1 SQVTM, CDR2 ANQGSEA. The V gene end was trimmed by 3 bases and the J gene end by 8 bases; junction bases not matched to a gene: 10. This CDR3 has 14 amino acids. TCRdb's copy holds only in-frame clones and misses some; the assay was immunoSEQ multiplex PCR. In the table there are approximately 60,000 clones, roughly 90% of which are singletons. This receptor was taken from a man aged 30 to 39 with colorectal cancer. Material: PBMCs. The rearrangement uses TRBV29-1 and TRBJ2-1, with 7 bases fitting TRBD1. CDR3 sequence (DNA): TGCAGCGTTGACGACAGGGAATTATTGTATGAGCAGTTCTTC. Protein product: CSVDDRELLYEQFF.